These 18 T cell receptor beta chains originate from one sample sequenced in a study of early T cells in non-severe SARS-CoV-2 infection. TCRdb recomputed calls from the 5' RACE reads with MiXCR, one row per CDR3 protein. The sample carries 60,000 or so distinct CDR3 sequences, about 8.9% recorded once. Material for sequencing was whole blood. These receptors all stem from an adult who was a healthcare worker with PCR-confirmed SARS-CoV-2 infection or an uninfected control (not recorded which).

This clonotype came up many times. V usage is TRBV7-2 and J usage is TRBJ2-5; weak D call: TRBD1 (6 bases). Germline CDR1 reads SGHTA; CDR2 reads FQGNSA. The CDR3 is 14 amino acids. Between the trimmed V and J ends, which lost 1 base and 5 bases, there was a span of 11 bases. The CDR3 nucleotides are TGTGCCAGCAGCTTAGGGGGGCTTCGCGAGACCCAGTACTTC. Translation: CASSLGGLRETQYF.

The chain employs TRBV3-1 and TRBJ1-1; no clear D gene. Germline lookup yields CDR1 LGHDT and CDR2 YNNKEL (reference sequence). The CDR3 length is 14 residues. The V end was cut by 4 bases, the J end by 0 bases, with 9 bases between. This chain's CDR3 is CASSPTAMNTEAFF. Here the CDR3 DNA reads TGTGCCAGCAGCCCGACGGCAATGAACACTGAAGCTTTCTTT.

This clonotype was counted between two and nine times. CDR3 sequence (DNA): TGTGCCAGCAGCTTAGCGAGGACTAGCGGAAGCTCCTACAATGAGCAGTTCTTC. This translates into CASSLARTSGSSYNEQFF. The chain employs TRBV7-9 and TRBJ2-1; 10 bases are shared with TRBD2. The V gene end was trimmed by 0 bases and the J gene end by 0 bases; junction bases not matched to a gene: 5. Germline V lookup: CDR1 SEHNR, CDR2 FQNEAQ (reference sequence). The CDR3 consists of 18 residues.

This clonotype was recorded at least ten times. The V gene is TRBV10-3, the J gene TRBJ2-1, with D perhaps matching TRBD2 (6 bases). Trimming left V 1 base short and J 8 bases short, with 12 bases between. This CDR3 region has 14 residues. Germline CDR1 ENHRY, CDR2 SYGVKD. CDR3 coding DNA: TGTGCCATCAGTGAGTGGGGAGGTGATGATGAGCAGTTCTTC. It translates to CAISEWGGDDEQFF.

This clonotype was recorded a few times. The chain uses TRBV6-1 and TRBJ2-1; TRBD2 aligns across 9 bases. From germline, CDR1 is MNHNS and CDR2 SASEGT. V lost 7 bases to trimming and J lost 1 base; unmatched junction nucleotides: 17. CDR3 length: 19 amino acids. For the CDR3, the DNA is TGTGCCAGCACCAGAGGGGGTAGCGGGAGCTTAGGGTCCTACAATGAGCAGTTCTTC. It translates to CASTRGGSGSLGSYNEQFF.

V is TRBV7-2 and J is TRBJ2-7; D gene ambiguous. Germline V gives CDR1 SGHTA, CDR2 FQGNSA. The V and J ends lost 1 base and 6 bases respectively, with 7 bases between them. The CDR3 length is 12 residues. The CDR3 spells CASSLGTGEQYF. In DNA form, the CDR3 reads TGTGCCAGCAGCTTAGGGACCGGCGAGCAGTACTTC.

This clonotype was seen at least ten times. V and J are TRBV7-9 and TRBJ2-5; D is ambiguous. Per germline, CDR1 SEHNR and CDR2 FQNEAQ (reference sequence). This CDR3 contains 12 residues. V was shortened by 5 bases and J by 5 bases, with 9 bases between the two germline ends. The CDR3 nucleotides are TGTGCCAGCAGCCCGACGTCCGAGACCCAGTACTTC. Translation: CASSPTSETQYF.

This chain uses TRBV29-1 with TRBJ2-7; 7 bases line up with TRBD1. The V and J ends lost 4 bases and 7 bases, in that order; junction bases with no gene match: 7. Per the germline V gene, CDR1 is SQVTM and CDR2 is ANQGSEA. CDR3 length: 12 amino acids. CDR3 nucleotides: TGCAGCGTTGTTGAGCAACAGGGGGAGCAGTACTTC. Its translation: CSVVEQQGEQYF.

In its sample, this clonotype was seen many times. The J gene is TRBJ2-2, the V gene TRBV29-1; perhaps TRBD2 as D (5 bases). V lost 6 bases to trimming and J lost 5 bases, with 10 bases between them. This CDR3 comprises 12 residues. Germline assignment: CDR1 SQVTM and CDR2 ANQGSEA. DNA for the CDR3: TGCAGCGTCTCCCGGGGAACCGGGGAGCTGTTTTTT. Its translation: CSVSRGTGELFF.

This clonotype was counted ten times or more. This chain uses TRBV9 with TRBJ1-2; D gene unclear. Germline loops: CDR1 SGDLS, CDR2 YYNGEE. The ends were cut back, 4 bases at V and 4 bases at J, with 17 bases in the middle. The CDR3 totals 15 residues. CDR3 bases: TGTGCCAGCAGCCCCTGGGCGATTCAGGCCTATGGCTACACCTTC. This gives the protein CASSPWAIQAYGYTF.

In its sample, this clonotype was seen many times. The rearrangement joins TRBV10-3 to TRBJ1-1; unclear D gene. This CDR3 has 13 amino acids. Trimming cost V 9 bases and J 4 bases, with 15 bases left between them. Germline values: CDR1 ENHRY, CDR2 SYGVKD. The CDR3 is CAISRGLGTEAFF. The DNA for the CDR3 is TGTGCCATATCCCGTGGGTTGGGCACTGAAGCTTTCTTT.

This clonotype was observed a few times. The J gene is TRBJ2-7, the V gene TRBV19; 9 bases align to TRBD1. Germline trimming cut 5 bases from V and 3 bases from J; bases unmatched to any gene: 8. The CDR3 is 15 amino acids. Per germline, CDR1 LNHDA and CDR2 SQIVND (reference sequence). CDR3 residues: CASSGTGRPFYEQYF. In DNA, the CDR3 is TGTGCCAGTAGTGGGACAGGGAGGCCTTTCTACGAGCAGTACTTC.

This clonotype occurred many times. The chain employs TRBV6-5 and TRBJ2-5; weak D call: TRBD2 (5 bases). This CDR3 spans 14 amino acids. CDR1 and CDR2 from the germline V gene are MNHEY and SVGAGI. The V gene lost 6 bases and the J gene lost 9 bases, with 20 bases spanning the gap. The DNA of the CDR3 is TGTGCCAGCAGCTCCCTAGGACTCTTTGAGGCCCAGTACTTC. Translation: CASSSLGLFEAQYF.

This clonotype was recorded at least ten times. V gene TRBV5-1 combines with J gene TRBJ2-3; 7 nucleotides match TRBD1. Germline CDR1 is SGHRS and CDR2 is YFSETQ. This CDR3 comprises 15 residues. V gave up 4 bases and J gave up 4 bases; unmatched junction bases: 9. CDR3 sequence: CASSVNRGMADTQYF. The DNA for the CDR3 is TGCGCCAGCAGCGTGAACAGGGGAATGGCAGATACGCAGTATTTT.

With regard to this clonotype: This may arise from a read error, as a much more abundant clone is one base away. The gene calls are TRBV7-9 and TRBJ2-1; no clear D gene. CDR3 length: 15 amino acids. In germline, CDR1 is SEHNR, CDR2 FQNEAQ (reference sequence). CDR3 DNA: TGTGCCAGCAGCGCCGCGGCAGCCACCTACAGTGAGCAGTTCTTC. Translated: CASSAAAATYSEQFF.

The chain employs TRBV3-1 and TRBJ1-1; tentatively, D is TRBD1 (6 bases). The germline V gene has CDR1 LGHDT and CDR2 YNNKEL (reference sequence). The CDR3 contains 14 residues. Trimming pared 1 base from V and 1 base from J, leaving 7 bases between. This chain's CDR3 is CASSQGQANTEAFF. CDR3 DNA sequence: TGTGCCAGCAGCCAAGGACAGGCGAACACTGAAGCTTTCTTT.

This clonotype was seen repeatedly, ten times or more. This sequence joins TRBV15 and TRBJ1-2, with 8 bases that match TRBD1. This CDR3 comprises 16 residues. The V and J ends lost 1 base and 5 bases, in that order; junction bases with no gene match: 9. Looked up from germline, CDR1 is LNHNV and CDR2 is YYDKDF (reference sequence). CDR3 coding DNA: TGTGCCACCAGCAGAGCGGGACAGGCTTCCGATTATGGCTACACCTTC. Translated, it gives CATSRAGQASDYGYTF.

The chain joins TRBV20-1 to TRBJ2-7, with TRBD2 as a possible D gene (5 bases). V gave up 5 bases and J gave up 3 bases, with 14 bases separating them. Germline loops: CDR1 DFQATT, CDR2 SNEGSKA (reference sequence). The CDR3 runs to 13 residues. The CDR3 reads CSAHLAVDYEQYF. The CDR3 nucleotides read TGCAGTGCTCACCTAGCCGTCGACTACGAGCAGTACTTC.